The present entry profiles one TCR beta chain with its context. Data came from immunoSEQ multiplex PCR; TCRdb stores just in-frame clones and leaves some out. Among about 49,000 clones listed, approximately 80% were seen once. This CDR3 comprises 17 residues. The junction had 10 bases not matched to a gene; V was cut back by 5 bases and J by 0 bases. Germline V gives CDR1 SGHTA, CDR2 FQGTGA. These data originate in a study of blood T cell repertoires in COVID-19. While infection was still active, Seattle patients were enrolled and then followed longitudinally. The sequence derives from a woman aged 80 or over with COVID-19, enrolled during active disease. The gene calls are TRBV7-3 and TRBJ2-3; 8 bases line up with TRBD2. The sample comprised peripheral blood. CDR3: CASSPTPLAASTDTQYF. The DNA of the CDR3 is TGTGCCAGCAGCCCAACCCCACTAGCGGCTAGCACAGATACGCAGTATTTT.